The 24 T cell receptor beta chains given below trace back to one sample, sequenced in a study of T cells in localized non-small cell lung cancer. Assay used: immunoSEQ multiplex PCR; TCRdb lists only in-frame clones, some missing. Of 40,000 to 55,000 clones listed, about 78% are singletons. The specimen was PBMCs, collected before any cancer treatment. These receptor sequences come from a woman aged 40-69 years with stage II lung adenocarcinoma.

The rearrangement uses TRBV7-2 and TRBJ1-2; a possible D gene is TRBD1 (5 bases). The V end was cut by 3 bases, the J end by 4 bases, with 15 bases between. Germline V gene sequence: CDR1 SGHTA, CDR2 FQGNSA. The CDR3 is made up of 15 amino acids. The CDR3 bases are TGTGCCAGCAGCTTGGGTGCTGAGGGGATCTATGGCTACACCTTC. Translating it yields CASSLGAEGIYGYTF.

The rearrangement joins TRBV6-5 to TRBJ1-2; possibly TRBD1 for D (5 bases). Trimming took off 8 bases at V and 3 bases at J, with 10 bases between the two ends. Germline-derived CDR1 and CDR2 are MNHEY and SVGAGI. The CDR3 loop spans 12 amino acids. The CDR3 here is CASRGGHYGYTF. The CDR3 coding sequence is TGTGCCAGCCGGGGGGGTCACTATGGCTACACCTTC.

J is TRBJ1-1 and V is TRBV19; 8 bases are shared with TRBD1. This CDR3 is built from 16 residues. The V gene's germline CDR1 is LNHDA and CDR2 SQIVND (reference sequence). V gave up 7 bases and J gave up 6 bases; unmatched junction bases: 16. The CDR3 DNA is TGTGCCAGTACGACAGGGGAGCTCATACCCCCATCTGAAGCTTTCTTT. It codes for CASTTGELIPPSEAFF.

V is TRBV10-1 and J is TRBJ2-5, with D tentatively TRBD2 (6 bases). CDR1 and CDR2 (germline): WNHNN, SYGVQD (reference sequence). The CDR3 extends over 17 amino acids. Trimming took 3 bases from V and 3 from J, leaving 20 bases between them. The CDR3 here is CASSDSGSAGIEETQYF. The DNA of the CDR3 is TGCGCCAGCAGTGACTCAGGTTCTGCGGGGATAGAAGAGACCCAGTACTTC.

The J gene is TRBJ2-1, the V gene TRBV18, with D possibly matching TRBD1 (6 bases). This CDR3 spans 16 amino acids. Deletions cut 3 bases from V and 5 bases from J, with 17 bases between. Germline-derived CDR1 and CDR2 are KGHSH and LQKENI. The CDR3 region has the DNA TGTGCCAGCTCACCCGCCCCGGGACAAATAAACAATGAGCAGTTCTTC. This encodes CASSPAPGQINNEQFF.

CDR3 residues: CAIRALDGMNTEAFF. The CDR3, as DNA: TGTGCCATCAGAGCTTTAGACGGAATGAACACTGAAGCTTTCTTT. The chain carries TRBV10-3 and TRBJ1-1; no definite D call. Germline V lookup: CDR1 ENHRY, CDR2 SYGVKD. V was pared by 6 bases and J by 0 bases, with 14 bases between. The CDR3 runs to 15 residues.

The chain employs TRBV19 and TRBJ1-5; perhaps TRBD1 as D (5 bases). This CDR3 is 16 amino acids long. V was trimmed by 0 bases and J by 3 bases, leaving 12 bases between them. From germline, CDR1 is LNHDA and CDR2 SQIVND (reference sequence). In DNA form, the CDR3 reads TGTGCCAGTAGTATAGAAGATTCGGGGGTCAATCAGCCCCAGCATTTT. Amino acid sequence: CASSIEDSGVNQPQHF.

CDR3 region: CASSYPGSGANVLTF. As DNA, the CDR3 is TGTGCCAGCAGTTACCCGGGCTCTGGGGCCAACGTCCTGACTTTC. The chain combines TRBV6-6 with TRBJ2-6, with no clear D. Trimming stripped 2 bases from V and 0 bases from J, with 5 bases between. The germline V gene encodes CDR1 MNHNY and CDR2 SVGAGI (reference sequence). This CDR3 is built from 15 residues.

This chain joins TRBV29-1 and TRBJ1-4, with D possibly being TRBD1 (5 bases). Germline values: CDR1 SQVTM, CDR2 ANQGSEA. This CDR3 comprises 14 residues. V was clipped by 7 bases and J by 5 bases, with 17 bases between them. DNA of the CDR3: TGCAGCGCCCGTCCGGGCGGGGGGAATGAAAAACTGTTTTTT. Translation: CSARPGGGNEKLFF.

The chain recombines TRBV19 with TRBJ1-1; perhaps TRBD1 as D (5 bases). Germline CDR1 LNHDA, CDR2 SQIVND (reference sequence). The CDR3 sequence is 13 residues long. V dropped 7 bases and J dropped 1 base, with 10 bases sitting between them. The CDR3 reads CASTPRGNTEAFF. CDR3 DNA sequence: TGTGCCAGTACCCCAAGGGGGAACACTGAAGCTTTCTTT.

This clone is termed medium-sized (0.01 to 0.1%). This sequence joins TRBV7-6 and TRBJ2-7, with D tentatively TRBD1 (6 bases). The CDR3 length is 15 residues. Germline V lookup: CDR1 SGHVS, CDR2 FNYEAQ. Trimming pared 1 base from V and 4 bases from J, leaving 14 bases between. CDR3 loop: CASSLEGQSNYEQYF. The CDR3 DNA reads TGTGCCAGCAGCTTAGAAGGACAGTCGAATTACGAGCAGTACTTC.

The chain is built from TRBV6-6 and TRBJ1-5, with D perhaps matching TRBD1 (5 bases). Germline V gives CDR1 MNHNY, CDR2 SVGAGI (reference sequence). The CDR3 loop spans 14 amino acids. V lost 7 bases and J 4 bases, leaving 14 bases between the germline ends. The CDR3 DNA sequence: TGTGCCAGCAAGGGTCTGGGGGAGAATCAGCCCCAGCATTTT. Its protein product is CASKGLGENQPQHF.

This rearrangement joins TRBV10-3 to TRBJ1-1; 7 positions match TRBD1. The length of the CDR3 is 14 residues. V was clipped by 5 bases and J by 1 base; unmatched bases: 4. CDR1 ENHRY and CDR2 SYGVKD come from the germline V gene. In DNA form, the CDR3 reads TGTGCCATCAGTCCGGGACAGCAGAACACTGAAGCTTTCTTT. The encoded protein is CAISPGQQNTEAFF.

The genes are TRBV11-2 and TRBJ2-1, with D perhaps assigned TRBD1 or TRBD2 (5 bases each). This CDR3 spans 15 amino acids. Germline V lookup: CDR1 SGHAT, CDR2 FQNNGV. V shed 6 bases and J shed 7 bases, with 19 bases lying between them. CDR3 loop: CASSSAGSLGNEQFF. The CDR3 coding sequence is TGTGCCAGCAGTAGCGCAGGGTCTCTGGGGAATGAGCAGTTCTTC.

The rearrangement links TRBV19 to TRBJ1-5; 8 bases line up with TRBD1. Trimming at V came to 6 bases and at J to 4 bases, leaving 8 bases not matched to a gene. The length of the CDR3 is 15 residues. Germline assignment: CDR1 LNHDA and CDR2 SQIVND (reference sequence). This CDR3 is CASSRTGSGNQPQHF. CDR3 coding DNA: TGTGCCAGTAGCCGGACAGGGTCGGGGAATCAGCCCCAGCATTTT.

The CDR3 loop is CASSPEAIPTGELFF. CDR3 coding DNA: TGTGCCAGCAGCCCCGAGGCGATCCCCACCGGGGAGCTGTTTTTT. The chain joins TRBV11-1 to TRBJ2-2; no definite D call. The V end was cut by 5 bases, the J end by 4 bases, with 14 bases between. CDR3 size: 15 residues. The germline V gene has CDR1 SGHAT and CDR2 FQDESV (reference sequence). The full variable domain, in which reference TRBV11-1 and TRBJ2-2 provide the parts outside the CDR3, is EAEVAQSPRYKITEKSQAVAFWCDPISGHATLYWYRQILGQGPELLVQFQDESVVDDSQLPKDRFSAERLKGVDSTLKIQPAELGDSAMYLCASSPEAIPTGELFFGEGSRLTVL.

This chain uses TRBV2 with TRBJ2-7, with D hard to call. The V gene's germline CDR1 is SNHLY and CDR2 FYNNEI. This CDR3 contains 14 residues. Trimming took off 7 bases at V and 0 bases at J, with 13 bases between the two ends. The CDR3 DNA reads as TGTGCCAGCAATCTCAGACTGAGCTCCTACGAGCAGTACTTC. Its protein is CASNLRLSSYEQYF.

The chain joins TRBV29-1 to TRBJ2-7; D unresolved. Germline V CDR1 and CDR2: SQVTM, ANQGSEA. There are 13 residues in the CDR3. The V gene lost 4 bases and the J gene lost 3 bases, with 13 bases spanning the gap. CDR3 amino acids: CSVVRSDDYEQYF. The DNA for the CDR3 is TGCAGCGTTGTCCGGAGCGATGACTACGAGCAGTACTTC.

The rearrangement uses TRBV5-4 and TRBJ2-2; D unclear. The CDR3 loop spans 16 amino acids. Trimming took 2 bases from V and 2 from J, leaving 13 bases between them. CDR1 and CDR2 (germline): SGHNT, YYREEE (reference sequence). The CDR3 protein is CASSLQRPLNTGELFF. CDR3 nucleotide sequence: TGTGCCAGCAGCTTACAGCGACCACTTAACACCGGGGAGCTGTTTTTT.

The chain couples TRBV28 to TRBJ1-5; possible D gene TRBD1, 5 bases. Trimming removed 6 bases from V and 6 bases from J, with 24 bases in between. The CDR3 runs to 17 residues. Germline CDR1 reads MDHEN; CDR2 reads SYDVKM. Here the CDR3 reads CASRRTPRVPGGQPQHF. In DNA, the CDR3 is TGTGCCAGCAGGCGGACTCCGCGGGTCCCGGGGGGTCAGCCCCAGCATTTT.

The CDR3 reads CASSRSTGSYEQYF. The CDR3 nucleotides are TGTGCCAGCAGCCGGTCGACAGGTTCCTACGAGCAGTACTTC. The chain is built from TRBV7-2 and TRBJ2-7, with D maybe TRBD1 (6 bases). This CDR3 is built from 14 residues. Germline V gene data show CDR1 as SGHTA and CDR2 as FQGNSA. V was cut by 5 bases and J by 1 base, with 12 bases left in between.

The J gene is TRBJ2-5, the V gene TRBV6-5; 10 nucleotides match TRBD2. Looked up from germline, CDR1 is MNHEY and CDR2 is SVGAGI. With 6 bases clipped from V and 4 bases from J, the junction kept 8 bases outside the gene matches. CDR3 length: 15 residues. The CDR3 is CASSPQRGGRETQYF. Here the CDR3 DNA reads TGTGCCAGCAGCCCCCAGCGGGGGGGCCGAGAGACCCAGTACTTC.

The chain couples TRBV2 to TRBJ1-1; TRBD1 might be the D (5 bases). Germline V gene sequence: CDR1 SNHLY, CDR2 FYNNEI. V dropped 6 bases and J dropped 4 bases, with 12 bases sitting between them. The CDR3 has 13 residues. The CDR3 bases are TGTGCCAGCAGGAGGGGACCGTCCACTGAAGCTTTCTTT. Translated: CASRRGPSTEAFF.

The chain carries TRBV18 and TRBJ2-6, with D possibly matching TRBD2 (5 bases). Germline lookup yields CDR1 KGHSH and CDR2 LQKENI. CDR3 length equals 16 residues. V was pared by 3 bases and J by 0 bases, with 9 bases between. The DNA of the CDR3 is TGTGCCAGCTCACCTCAAGGGAGCTCTGGGGCCAACGTCCTGACTTTC. Amino acids: CASSPQGSSGANVLTF. Drawing the rest from reference TRBV18 and TRBJ2-6, the complete variable domain is NAGVMQNPRHLVRRRGQEARLRCSPMKGHSHVYWYRQLPEEGLKFMVYLQKENIIDESGMPKERFSAEFPKEGPSILRIQQVVRGDSAAYFCASSPQGSSGANVLTFGAGSRLTVL.